This T cell receptor (beta chain) stems from a study of metastatic and nonmetastatic thyroid tumors. The V gene's germline CDR1 is MDHEN and CDR2 SYDVKM. With 4 bases clipped from V and 0 bases from J, the junction kept 4 bases outside the gene matches. The CDR3 is 15 amino acids. Thyroid surgery took place with no prior treatment in any patient. TCRdb re-clonotyped the PCR reads through MiXCR. The sample yields some 86,000 clones, roughly an eighth seen once. This clone has ten or more counts. Material: tumor tissue. The TCR originated in a female donor with papillary thyroid cancer or a benign thyroid nodule (not recorded which). Some clones in this sample may be carry-over from other donors' samples. The V call is TRBV28, the J call TRBJ2-7; TRBD1 aligns across 9 bases. CDR3 sequence (DNA): TGTGCCAGCAGTTCGACGGGACAGGGCTCCTACGAGCAGTACTTC. Translated: CASSSTGQGSYEQYF. Looking up the rest from reference TRBV28 and TRBJ2-7 gives the full variable domain: DVKVTQSSRYLVKRTGEKVFLECVQDMDHENMFWYRQDPGLGLRLIYFSYDVKMKEKGDIPEGYSVSREKKERFSLILESASTNQTSMYLCASSSTGQGSYEQYFGPGTRLTVT.